These 6 T cell receptor beta chains were all obtained from the same sample, sequenced in a study of T-cell memory formation after mild COVID-19. MiXCR, run by TCRdb on the 5' RACE reads, gives a single entry per CDR3 protein. The sample has around 250,000 distinct CDR3 sequences; roughly 15% are singletons. Sequences were obtained from PBMCs or a T cell subset sorted from them (not recorded which). The receptors stem from a man aged 18-30 years who had mild COVID-19 (a few samples of this study predate the infection). Cell type and time point are not known.

This clonotype was counted a few times. V and J are TRBV7-6 and TRBJ1-2, with unresolved D. This CDR3 is built from 13 residues. Germline CDR1 is SGHVS and CDR2 is FNYEAQ. The V and J ends lost 1 base and 7 bases respectively, with 10 bases between them. The CDR3 sequence is CASSLVPDRGYTF. Written as DNA, the CDR3 is TGTGCCAGCAGCTTAGTCCCGGACCGTGGCTACACCTTC. The complete variable domain, with remaining parts taken from reference TRBV7-6 and TRBJ1-2, reads GAGVSQSPRYKVTKRGQDVALRCDPISGHVSLYWYRQALGQGPEFLTYFNYEAQQDKSGLPNDRFSAERPEGSISTLTIQRTEQRDSAMYRCASSLVPDRGYTFGSGTRLTVV.

This clonotype was detected only a few times. The chain couples TRBV7-9 to TRBJ1-1; TRBD1 is a possible D gene (5 bases). Germline V CDR1 and CDR2: SEHNR, FQNEAQ (reference sequence). Trimming shortened V by 5 bases and J by 0 bases, and 16 bases separated the two germline ends. The CDR3 has 16 residues. CDR3 coding DNA: TGTGCCAGCAGCGGTAGACAGATTTACATGAACACTGAAGCTTTCTTT. Translation: CASSGRQIYMNTEAFF.

This clonotype was detected a few times. The chain employs TRBV5-1 and TRBJ1-3; 8 positions agree with TRBD1. This CDR3 is built from 14 residues. Trimming at V came to 5 bases and at J to 4 bases, leaving 5 bases not matched to a gene. In germline, CDR1 is SGHRS, CDR2 YFSETQ. The CDR3 coding sequence is TGCGCCAGCAGACCCGGACAGGGAGGAAACACCATATATTTT. It is translated as CASRPGQGGNTIYF. The full variable domain, completed using reference TRBV5-1 and TRBJ1-3, is KAGVTQTPRYLIKTRGQQVTLSCSPISGHRSVSWYQQTPGQGLQFLFEYFSETQRNKGNFPGRFSGRQFSNSRSEMNVSTLELGDSALYLCASRPGQGGNTIYFGEGSWLTVV.

This clonotype was detected a few times. CDR3 sequence (DNA): TGTGCCAGCAGACATAGCAATCAGCCCCAGCATTTT. This codes for CASRHSNQPQHF. The J gene is TRBJ1-5, the V gene TRBV27; no clear D gene. CDR1 is MNHEY and CDR2 is SMNVEV in the germline V gene (reference sequence). The CDR3 is made up of 12 amino acids. Deletions cut 6 bases from V and 0 bases from J, with 3 bases between.

The chain joins TRBV6-5 to TRBJ1-4, with D possibly TRBD1 on 6 matching bases. V gave up 8 bases and J gave up 8 bases, with 12 bases separating them. This CDR3 is built from 12 residues. Germline V gives CDR1 MNHEY, CDR2 SVGAGI. CDR3 region: CASGTPGEKLFF. The CDR3 DNA reads TGTGCCAGCGGGACACCCGGAGAAAAACTGTTTTTT.

The gene calls are TRBV6-2 or TRBV6-3 and TRBJ1-5; 9 nucleotides align to TRBD1. Germline assignment: CDR1 MNHEY and CDR2 SVGEGT. This CDR3 region has 14 residues. The trim removed 7 bases at V and 7 bases at J, leaving 8 bases unmatched. CDR3 bases: TGTGCCAGCACCATACAGGGGGCGACGCAGCCCCAGCATTTT. Protein: CASTIQGATQPQHF.